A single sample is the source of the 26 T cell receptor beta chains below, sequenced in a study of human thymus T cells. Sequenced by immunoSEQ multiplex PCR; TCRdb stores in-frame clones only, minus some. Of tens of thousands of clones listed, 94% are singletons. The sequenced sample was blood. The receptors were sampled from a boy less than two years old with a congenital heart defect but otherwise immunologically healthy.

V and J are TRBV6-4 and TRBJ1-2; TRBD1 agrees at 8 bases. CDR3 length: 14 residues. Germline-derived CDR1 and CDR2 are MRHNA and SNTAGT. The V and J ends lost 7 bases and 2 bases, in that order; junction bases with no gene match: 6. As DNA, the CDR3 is TGTGCCAGCACCGTAGACAGGGGCAACTATGGCTACACCTTC. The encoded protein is CASTVDRGNYGYTF.

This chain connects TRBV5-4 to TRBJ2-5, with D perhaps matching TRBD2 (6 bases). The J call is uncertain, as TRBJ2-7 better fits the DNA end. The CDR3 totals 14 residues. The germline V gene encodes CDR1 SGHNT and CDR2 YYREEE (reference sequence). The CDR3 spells CASSLGGALYEQYF. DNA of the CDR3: TGTGCCAGCAGCTTGGGCGGGGCCCTCTACGAGCAGTACTTC.

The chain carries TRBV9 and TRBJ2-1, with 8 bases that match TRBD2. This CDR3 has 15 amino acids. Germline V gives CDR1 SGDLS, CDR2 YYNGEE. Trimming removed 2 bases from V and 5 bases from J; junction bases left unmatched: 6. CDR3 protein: CASSVTGGPDNEQFF. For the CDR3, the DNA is TGTGCCAGCAGCGTGACGGGGGGGCCTGACAATGAGCAGTTCTTC.

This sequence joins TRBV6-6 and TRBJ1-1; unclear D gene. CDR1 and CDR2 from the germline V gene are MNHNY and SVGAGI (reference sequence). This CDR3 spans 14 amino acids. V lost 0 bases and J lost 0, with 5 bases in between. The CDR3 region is CASSYSIMNTEAFF. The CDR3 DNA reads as TGTGCCAGCAGTTACTCGATTATGAACACTGAAGCTTTCTTT.

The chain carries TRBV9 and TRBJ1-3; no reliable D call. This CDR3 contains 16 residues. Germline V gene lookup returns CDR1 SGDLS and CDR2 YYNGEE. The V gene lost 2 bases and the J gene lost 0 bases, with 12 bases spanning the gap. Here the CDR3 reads CASSVNQATSGNTIYF. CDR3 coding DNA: TGTGCCAGCAGCGTCAACCAGGCGACCTCTGGAAACACCATATATTTT.

The CDR3 region has the DNA TGTGCCAGCAGTTTCCCCCATACAGGGAACGAGCAGTACTTC. Translation gives CASSFPHTGNEQYF. The V gene is TRBV6-6, the J gene TRBJ2-7; TRBD1 might be the D (6 bases). The CDR3 has 14 amino acids. The germline V and J ends were trimmed by 4 bases and 5 bases, with 15 bases remaining between them. Germline V gene lookup returns CDR1 MNHNY and CDR2 SVGAGI (reference sequence).

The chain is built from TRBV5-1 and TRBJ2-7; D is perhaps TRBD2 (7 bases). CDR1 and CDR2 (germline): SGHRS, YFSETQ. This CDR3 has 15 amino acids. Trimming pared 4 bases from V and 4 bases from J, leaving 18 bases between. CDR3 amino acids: CASSTSGGWGYEQYF. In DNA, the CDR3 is TGCGCCAGCAGCACGTCGGGGGGCTGGGGGTACGAGCAGTACTTC. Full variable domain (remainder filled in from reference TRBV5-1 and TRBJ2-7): KAGVTQTPRYLIKTRGQQVTLSCSPISGHRSVSWYQQTPGQGLQFLFEYFSETQRNKGNFPGRFSGRQFSNSRSEMNVSTLELGDSALYLCASSTSGGWGYEQYFGPGTRLTVT.

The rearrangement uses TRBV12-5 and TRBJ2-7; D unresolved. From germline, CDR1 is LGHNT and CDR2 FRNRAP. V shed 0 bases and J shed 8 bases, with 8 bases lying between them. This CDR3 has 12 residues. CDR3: CASGLVIYQQYF. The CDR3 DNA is TGTGCTAGTGGTTTGGTTATTTACCAGCAGTACTTC.

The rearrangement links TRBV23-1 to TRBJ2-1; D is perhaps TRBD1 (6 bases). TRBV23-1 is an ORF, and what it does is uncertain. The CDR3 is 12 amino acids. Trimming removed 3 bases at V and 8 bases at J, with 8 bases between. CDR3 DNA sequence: TGCGCCAGCAGTCAGGGGGCGCATGAGCAGTTCTTC. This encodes CASSQGAHEQFF.

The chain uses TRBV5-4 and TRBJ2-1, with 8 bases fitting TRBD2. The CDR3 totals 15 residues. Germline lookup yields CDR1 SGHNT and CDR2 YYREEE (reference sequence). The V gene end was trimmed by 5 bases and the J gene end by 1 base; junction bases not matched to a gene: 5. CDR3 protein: CASSSGGASYNEQFF. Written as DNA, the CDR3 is TGTGCCAGCAGTTCCGGGGGGGCTTCCTACAATGAGCAGTTCTTC.

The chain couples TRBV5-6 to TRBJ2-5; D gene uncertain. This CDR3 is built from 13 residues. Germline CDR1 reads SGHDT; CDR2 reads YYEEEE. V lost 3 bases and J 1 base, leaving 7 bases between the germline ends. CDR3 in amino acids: CASSSGTQETQYF. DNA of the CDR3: TGTGCCAGCAGCTCAGGTACCCAAGAGACCCAGTACTTC.

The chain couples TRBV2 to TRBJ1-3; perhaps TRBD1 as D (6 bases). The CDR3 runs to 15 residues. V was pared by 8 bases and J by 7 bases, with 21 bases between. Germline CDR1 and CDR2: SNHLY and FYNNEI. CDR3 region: CASRRTPTGPNTIYF. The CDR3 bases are TGTGCCAGCCGCCGTACCCCCACAGGGCCGAACACCATATATTTT.

The CDR3 DNA is TGTGCCAGCAGTTACTCAGGGACAGGCCTTAATGAAAAACTGTTTTTT. Its translation is CASSYSGTGLNEKLFF. J is TRBJ1-4 and V is TRBV6-5, with 8 bases that match TRBD1. CDR1 and CDR2 from the germline V gene are MNHEY and SVGAGI. The trim removed 0 bases at V and 4 bases at J, leaving 4 bases unmatched. The CDR3 contains 16 residues.

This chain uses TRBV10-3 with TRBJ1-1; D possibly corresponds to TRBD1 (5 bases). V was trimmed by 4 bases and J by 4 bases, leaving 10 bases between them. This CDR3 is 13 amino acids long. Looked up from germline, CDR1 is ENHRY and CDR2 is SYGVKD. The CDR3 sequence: CAISVGGSTEAFF. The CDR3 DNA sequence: TGTGCCATCAGTGTTGGGGGGAGCACTGAAGCTTTCTTT.

CDR3 in amino acids: CASSLALGGLETQYF. In DNA, the CDR3 is TGTGCCAGCAGCTTAGCATTGGGAGGGCTCGAGACCCAGTACTTC. The chain employs TRBV7-8 and TRBJ2-5, with 7 bases aligning to TRBD2. Germline lookup yields CDR1 SGHVS and CDR2 FQNEAQ. J was trimmed by 5 bases and V by 0 bases; bases with no gene match: 6. The CDR3 length is 15 residues. The full variable domain, with the rest looked up from reference TRBV7-8 and TRBJ2-5, is GAGVSQSPRYKVAKRGQDVALRCDPISGHVSLFWYQQALGQGPEFLTYFQNEAQLDKSGLPSDRFFAERPEGSVSTLKIQRTQQEDSAVYLCASSLALGGLETQYFGPGTRLLVL.

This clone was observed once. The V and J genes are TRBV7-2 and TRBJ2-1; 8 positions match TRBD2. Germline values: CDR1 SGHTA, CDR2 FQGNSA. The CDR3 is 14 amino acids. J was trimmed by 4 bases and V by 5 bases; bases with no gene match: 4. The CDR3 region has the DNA TGTGCCAGCAGCCCAAAGCGGGGGTACAATGAGCAGTTCTTC. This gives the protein CASSPKRGYNEQFF. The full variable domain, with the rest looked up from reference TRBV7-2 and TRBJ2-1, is GAGVSQSPSNKVTEKGKDVELRCDPISGHTALYWYRQSLGQGLEFLIYFQGNSAPDKSGLPSDRFSAERTGGSVSTLTIQRTQQEDSAVYLCASSPKRGYNEQFFGPGTRLTVL.

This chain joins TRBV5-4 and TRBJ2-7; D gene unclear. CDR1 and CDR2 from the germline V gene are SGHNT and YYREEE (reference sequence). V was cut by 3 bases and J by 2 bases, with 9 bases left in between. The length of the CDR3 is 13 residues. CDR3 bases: TGTGCCAGCAGCTCCCCTGAGACCTACGAGCAGTACTTC. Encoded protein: CASSSPETYEQYF.

The CDR3 DNA sequence: TGTGCCAGCAGCCCGGGACTACCCTCCTACAATGAGCAGTTCTTC. It yields the protein CASSPGLPSYNEQFF. The chain links TRBV6-9 to TRBJ2-1; 7 bases are shared with TRBD2. CDR3 length equals 15 residues. The germline V gene has CDR1 MNHGY and CDR2 SVAAGI. Trimming took 6 bases from V and 0 from J; bases not matched to a gene: 5.

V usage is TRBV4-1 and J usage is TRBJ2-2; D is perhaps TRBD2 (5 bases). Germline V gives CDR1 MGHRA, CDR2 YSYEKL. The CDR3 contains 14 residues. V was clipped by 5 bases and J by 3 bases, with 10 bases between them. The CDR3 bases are TGCGCCAGCAGCACGGACTCGTACACCGGGGAGCTGTTTTTT. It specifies CASSTDSYTGELFF.

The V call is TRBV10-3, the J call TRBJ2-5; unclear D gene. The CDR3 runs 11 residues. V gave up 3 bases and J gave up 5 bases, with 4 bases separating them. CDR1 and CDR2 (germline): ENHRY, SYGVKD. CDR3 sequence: CAISDGETQYF. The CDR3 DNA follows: TGTGCCATCAGTGATGGGGAGACCCAGTACTTC.

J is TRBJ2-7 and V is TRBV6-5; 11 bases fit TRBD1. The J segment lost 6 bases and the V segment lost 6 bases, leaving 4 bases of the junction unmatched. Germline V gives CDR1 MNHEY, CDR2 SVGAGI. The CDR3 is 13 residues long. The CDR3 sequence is CASRPGTGGEQYF. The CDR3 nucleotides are TGTGCCAGCAGACCTGGGACAGGGGGCGAGCAGTACTTC.

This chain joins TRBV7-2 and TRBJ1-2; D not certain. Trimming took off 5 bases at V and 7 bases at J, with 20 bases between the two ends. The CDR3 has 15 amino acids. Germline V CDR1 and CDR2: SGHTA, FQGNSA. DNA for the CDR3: TGTGCCAGCAGCCCCTCGCAGCCCTGGCGGAGTGGCTACACCTTC. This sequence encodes CASSPSQPWRSGYTF.

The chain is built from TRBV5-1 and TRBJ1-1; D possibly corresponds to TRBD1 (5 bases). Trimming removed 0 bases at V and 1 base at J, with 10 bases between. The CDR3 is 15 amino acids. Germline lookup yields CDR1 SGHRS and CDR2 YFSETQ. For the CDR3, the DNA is TGCGCCAGCAGCTTGGGTGTGGGGCCGAACACTGAAGCTTTCTTT. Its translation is CASSLGVGPNTEAFF. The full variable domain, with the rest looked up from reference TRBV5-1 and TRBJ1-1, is KAGVTQTPRYLIKTRGQQVTLSCSPISGHRSVSWYQQTPGQGLQFLFEYFSETQRNKGNFPGRFSGRQFSNSRSEMNVSTLELGDSALYLCASSLGVGPNTEAFFGQGTRLTVV.

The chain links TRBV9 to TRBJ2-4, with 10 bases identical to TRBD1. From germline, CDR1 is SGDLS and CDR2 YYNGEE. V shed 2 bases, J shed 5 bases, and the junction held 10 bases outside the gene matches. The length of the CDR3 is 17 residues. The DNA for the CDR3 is TGTGCCAGCAGCGTTCCCCGGGACAGGGGTTTCGAAAACATTCAGTACTTC. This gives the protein CASSVPRDRGFENIQYF. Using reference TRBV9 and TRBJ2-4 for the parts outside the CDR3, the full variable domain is DSGVTQTPKHLITATGQRVTLRCSPRSGDLSVYWYQQSLDQGLQFLIQYYNGEERAKGNILERFSAQQFPDLHSELNLSSLELGDSALYFCASSVPRDRGFENIQYFGAGTRLSVL.

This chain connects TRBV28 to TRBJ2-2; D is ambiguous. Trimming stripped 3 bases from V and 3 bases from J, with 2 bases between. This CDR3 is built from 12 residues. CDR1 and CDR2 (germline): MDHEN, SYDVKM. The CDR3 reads CASSLDTGELFF. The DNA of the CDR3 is TGTGCCAGCAGTTTGGACACCGGGGAGCTGTTTTTT. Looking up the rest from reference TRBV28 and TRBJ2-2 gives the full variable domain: DVKVTQSSRYLVKRTGEKVFLECVQDMDHENMFWYRQDPGLGLRLIYFSYDVKMKEKGDIPEGYSVSREKKERFSLILESASTNQTSMYLCASSLDTGELFFGEGSRLTVL.

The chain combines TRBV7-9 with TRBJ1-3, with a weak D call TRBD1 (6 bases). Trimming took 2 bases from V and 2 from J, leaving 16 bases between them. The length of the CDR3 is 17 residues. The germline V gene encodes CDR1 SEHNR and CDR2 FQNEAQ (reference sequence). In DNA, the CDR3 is TGTGCCAGCAGCTTATACGCCAGGGGAGGGGCTGGAAACACCATATATTTT. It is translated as CASSLYARGGAGNTIYF. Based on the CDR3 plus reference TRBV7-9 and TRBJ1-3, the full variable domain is DTGVSQNPRHKITKRGQNVTFRCDPISEHNRLYWYRQTLGQGPEFLTYFQNEAQLEKSRLLSDRFSAERPKGSFSTLEIQRTEQGDSAMYLCASSLYARGGAGNTIYFGEGSWLTVV.